This T cell receptor (beta chain) came from a study of blood T cell repertoires in COVID-19. About the study: Acute and convalescent COVID-19 samples came from the United States, Italy and Spain. T cells, B-cell-depleted T cells, or PBMCs provided the cDNA or gDNA that served as material.

Per the original data handling: Quantification of nucleated cells was approximated via reference gene primer amplification. Profiled with immunoSEQ multiplex PCR; TCRdb holds only in-frame clones, not every one. Clonal size and the V and J genes are those of that table, whereas D and trimming came from the DNA. The sample contains about 200,000 clones, about 88% of which appear only once. CDR1 is MNHNY and CDR2 is SVGAGI in the germline V gene (reference sequence). Trimming stripped 3 bases from V and 5 bases from J, with 4 bases between. The CDR3 totals 11 residues. The chain carries TRBV6-6 and TRBJ1-1, with D hard to call. The receptor's source is a middle-aged man with active or convalescent COVID-19. Sequenced material: peripheral blood. CDR3 loop: CASSYQTEAFF. The CDR3 region has the DNA TGTGCCAGCAGTTATCAGACTGAAGCTTTCTTT.